What follows describes a single T cell receptor (beta chain). This clonotype was observed once. There is no known antigen for this receptor. Per-base quality was not reported, and no clone a single base away is much larger than it. A single read counts as weak evidence. This specimen belongs to a study of tumor and adjacent non-tumor tissue in lung cancer (dated by TCRdb to 2017 to 2018). Looking at the study overall: Patients with adenocarcinoma (about twelve), squamous cell carcinoma (2) and small cell lung cancer (1) were included in the cohort. Sequencing produced 130,000,000 or so productive TCRbeta reads in total, an average of about 4 million reads per sample. The study compared bulk TCRbeta repertoires between lung tumor tissue and matched distant non-tumor lung tissue from 15 lung cancer patients. TCRbeta CDR3 sequencing was performed on 25 to 30 paired specimens, with one tumor sample and one normal lung sample collected per patient. The roughly 15 patients were aged roughly 31 to 80 years, included around 10 men and 5 women, and had TNM stage I to III disease. Findings and caveats that apply to the study as a whole: TCR diversity (inverse Simpson) was significantly higher in tumor than in normal lung tissue (roughly 430 vs 170, P = 0.0075, Mann-Whitney U test). TCR diversity was significantly higher in younger patients, and higher tumor TCR diversity was associated with shorter overall and disease-free survival. Neither the sequencing platform nor unique molecular identifiers are named or mentioned anywhere in the methods. Because peripheral blood was not sequenced, the blood TCRbeta repertoires of the lung cancer patients in the study went unexamined. Only around 15 patients were included in the cohort, and the need for larger samples and more detailed clinical data was noted by the authors. A significantly larger cumulative share of the repertoire was made up by the top 100 clones in normal lung than in tumor tissue.

Libraries were constructed by multiplex PCR. Sequencing took place on an Illumina HiSeq 2500. TCRbeta libraries were constructed through three rounds of nested PCR with primers (Table S4) according to protocols adapted from ARM-PCR. Before sequencing, PCR products of 200-500 bp were excised from the gel and purified with the QIAquick gel extraction kit. The authors processed their data as follows. Trimmomatic was used to clean the reads, FLASH was used to merge the reads into complete CDR3 sequences, and MiTCR was used to assign the reads to V(D)J germline segments. Clonal diversity was computed as the inverse Simpson's index with VDJtools. A read counted as productive if the sequence was in-frame and lacked a premature stop codon. The public sequencing data were trimmed at Q25 with fastp and processed into clonotypes with MiXCR by TCRdb, which kept only in-frame beta chains. Records with the same CDR3 protein are collapsed into one entry carrying the most frequent genes and DNA. The V and J calls, along with clone size, are taken from TCRdb and not from the paper's own processing. The sample table records tens of thousands of distinct CDR3 sequences; about two thirds of these occur just once. The ten most abundant clones make up around a quarter of the sample.

RNA was isolated from bulk unsorted tissue, and RNA quality was assessed with a NanoDrop ND-1000 and an Agilent 2100. Normal lung samples were distant non-tumor tissue taken more than 3 cm from the tumor edge. All donors had newly diagnosed lung cancer, had not received prior chemotherapy, and were admitted for thoracic surgery in China between August and November 2014. The study excluded patients who had received radiotherapy or chemotherapy before or who had another cancer at the same time. Pieces of surgical tissue measuring about 1-2.1 cm3 were kept in RNAlater solution and stored at -80 degrees C until use. CDR1 and CDR2 were assigned from the germline V gene as MNHNS and SASEGT. The CDR3 starts with the cysteine, ends with the phenylalanine, and has 13 residues. The kept DNA is CDR3 alone, 39 bases in frame from the first base.

The sequenced sample consisted of distant non-tumor lung tissue. The sequence joins TRBV6-1 to TRBJ2-1; 7 junctional bases match TRBD2. The sequence came from a woman between 50 and 59 years old with non-small cell lung cancer. CDR3 protein: CVNSNRRGDEQFF. The DNA sequence is TGTGTCAACAGTAATCGACGGGGGGATGAGCAGTTCTTC.